The 26 T cell receptor beta chains listed next were all sequenced from one sample in a study of T-cell memory formation after mild COVID-19. TCRdb redid the calling of the 5' RACE reads with MiXCR, one entry per CDR3 protein. The sample holds over 350,000 distinct CDR3 sequences, more than 20% seen once. Sequenced input: PBMCs or a T cell subset sorted from them (not recorded which). These receptors originate from an adult woman who had mild COVID-19 (a few samples of this study predate the infection). Cell type and time point are not known.

The rearrangement joins TRBV12-3 or TRBV12-4 to TRBJ1-1, with 7 bases identical to TRBD1. The CDR3 length is 14 residues. The trim removed 6 bases at V and 1 base at J, leaving 5 bases unmatched. CDR3 DNA: TGTGCCAGCAGCCGGACAGGACAGAACACTGAAGCTTTCTTT. Protein: CASSRTGQNTEAFF.

The V and J genes are TRBV29-1 and TRBJ1-2; D call uncertain. The CDR3 length is 12 residues. CDR1 and CDR2 from the germline V gene are SQVTM and ANQGSEA. Trimming left V 3 bases short and J 4 bases short, with 9 bases between. CDR3 residues: CSVEAGAYGYTF. The CDR3, as DNA: TGCAGCGTTGAGGCAGGCGCCTATGGCTACACCTTC.

The CDR3 is CASRSNVRNTEAFF. The DNA for the CDR3 is TGTGCCAGCAGGTCAAATGTCCGAAACACTGAAGCTTTCTTT. The chain employs TRBV11-3 and TRBJ1-1; no clear D gene. CDR1 is SGHNT, CDR2 YENEEA, per germline. V was trimmed by 6 bases and J by 2 bases, leaving 13 bases between them. This CDR3 comprises 14 residues.

The table lists this clonotype with a few counts. For the CDR3, the DNA is TGTGCCAGCACCCAGGGTCTGAACACTGAAGCTTTCTTT. Translating it yields CASTQGLNTEAFF. This chain joins TRBV2 and TRBJ1-1, with TRBD1 as a possible D gene (5 bases). CDR1 and CDR2 from the germline V gene are SNHLY and FYNNEI. With 7 bases removed from V and 0 bases from J, the gap between germline ends came to 9 bases. The CDR3 is 13 amino acids.

This clonotype was picked up one time. The chain couples TRBV20-1 to TRBJ2-7, with a possible D match to TRBD1 (5 bases). Germline lookup yields CDR1 DFQATT and CDR2 SNEGSKA (reference sequence). The CDR3 has 13 amino acids. The V and J ends lost 5 bases and 0 bases respectively, with 11 bases between them. The CDR3 region has the DNA TGCAGTGCTGTTACAGGAAGCTCCTACGAGCAGTACTTC. Amino acids: CSAVTGSSYEQYF.

This clonotype came up a few times. The CDR3 nucleotides read TGTGCCAGCAGCTTAGGGGGACAGCTGGATGGCTACACCTTC. This sequence encodes CASSLGGQLDGYTF. The chain links TRBV13 to TRBJ1-2; 7 bases are a match to TRBD1. Germline CDR1 is PRHDT and CDR2 is FYEKMQ (reference sequence). CDR3 length: 14 amino acids. With V trimmed by 0 bases and J by 6 bases, 4 bases remained unmatched.

This clonotype was counted a few times. The CDR3 is CASSLYPGNTIYF. The DNA of the CDR3 is TGTGCCAGCAGTTTATACCCTGGAAACACCATATATTTT. The chain combines TRBV12-3 or TRBV12-4 with TRBJ1-3, with D unclear. V was clipped by 2 bases and J by 2 bases, with 4 bases between them. The CDR3 has 13 amino acids.

V gene TRBV5-6 combines with J gene TRBJ2-1; tentative D call: TRBD2 (5 bases). The CDR3 runs to 15 residues. V lost 5 bases to trimming and J lost 2 bases, with 14 bases between them. Germline-derived CDR1 and CDR2 are SGHDT and YYEEEE. The DNA of the CDR3 is TGTGCCAGCAGTTATCGACCGGGGACCTACAATGAGCAGTTCTTC. Amino acids: CASSYRPGTYNEQFF. Full variable domain (outside the CDR3, taken from reference TRBV5-6 and TRBJ2-1): DAGVTQSPTHLIKTRGQQVTLRCSPKSGHDTVSWYQQALGQGPQFIFQYYEEEERQRGNFPDRFSGHQFPNYSSELNVNALLLGDSALYLCASSYRPGTYNEQFFGPGTRLTVL.

The chain recombines TRBV27 with TRBJ1-6; D uncertain. The CDR3 spans 13 residues. Per germline, CDR1 MNHEY and CDR2 SMNVEV (reference sequence). V lost 4 bases and J lost 9, with 10 bases in between. Here the CDR3 reads CASSSDERSPLHF. Here the CDR3 DNA reads TGTGCCAGCAGTTCAGATGAACGTTCACCCCTCCACTTT.

The CDR3 region is CASGLAGGVSEQFF. The CDR3 DNA reads as TGTGCCAGCGGACTAGCGGGGGGGGTCAGTGAGCAGTTCTTC. The chain uses TRBV12-3 or TRBV12-4 and TRBJ2-1; TRBD2 matches at 15 bases. Trimming took 8 bases from V and 9 from J; bases not matched to a gene: 5. CDR3 length: 14 amino acids.

The rearrangement joins TRBV5-1 to TRBJ2-1; the match to TRBD2 covers 10 bases. J was trimmed by 8 bases and V by 6 bases; bases with no gene match: 8. Germline assignment: CDR1 SGHRS and CDR2 YFSETQ. The CDR3 is made up of 14 amino acids. The CDR3 sequence: CASTQAGGLDEQFF. As DNA, the CDR3 is TGCGCCAGCACCCAAGCGGGGGGGCTTGATGAGCAGTTCTTC.

The chain combines TRBV4-3 with TRBJ1-1; a weak D match, TRBD1 (5 bases). There are 16 residues in the CDR3. Between the trimmed V and J ends, which lost 2 bases and 5 bases, there was a span of 18 bases. The germline CDR1 and CDR2 sequences are LGHNA and YSLEER. The CDR3 sequence is CASSQRDGLSGTEAFF. As DNA, the CDR3 is TGCGCCAGCAGCCAACGGGACGGGCTTTCGGGGACTGAAGCTTTCTTT.

This clonotype came up a few times. The chain is built from TRBV20-1 and TRBJ2-7; TRBD2 might be the D (7 bases). CDR3 size: 13 residues. Trimming pared 4 bases from V and 2 bases from J, leaving 12 bases between. Per germline, CDR1 DFQATT and CDR2 SNEGSKA (reference sequence). The DNA for the CDR3 is TGCAGTGCTACGCGGGGGCTAACCTACGAGCAGTACTTC. Residues: CSATRGLTYEQYF.

The rearrangement links TRBV24-1 to TRBJ2-7; TRBD1 is a possible D gene (6 bases). This CDR3 comprises 14 residues. V was trimmed by 2 bases and J by 4 bases, leaving 11 bases between them. Looked up from germline, CDR1 is KGHDR and CDR2 is SFDVKD. CDR3 in DNA: TGTGCCACCAGTGATTCGAAACAGGGTTACGAGCAGTACTTC. This encodes CATSDSKQGYEQYF.

This clonotype was found many times. This chain connects TRBV12-3 or TRBV12-4 to TRBJ2-4; a weak D match, TRBD2 (7 bases). V was cut by 1 base and J by 6 bases, with 19 bases left in between. This CDR3 is 17 amino acids long. The CDR3 reads CASSLEGGTLGRNIQYF. The CDR3 DNA is TGTGCCAGCAGTTTAGAGGGGGGGACCCTTGGGAGAAACATTCAGTACTTC.

CDR3 DNA: TGCAGTGCTAGAGATTATCGTGGCGACCAGGGCTCCTACAATGAGCAGTTCTTC. Its protein product is CSARDYRGDQGSYNEQFF. J is TRBJ2-1 and V is TRBV20-1, with D possibly matching TRBD1 (5 bases). The CDR3 contains 18 residues. The ends were cut back, 0 bases at V and 0 bases at J, with 18 bases in the middle. CDR1 and CDR2 from the germline V gene are DFQATT and SNEGSKA (reference sequence).

The V and J genes are TRBV19 and TRBJ2-1; the match to TRBD1 covers 10 bases. V shed 5 bases and J 2 bases; nucleotides not matched to a gene: 6. CDR3 length: 16 amino acids. Germline V lookup: CDR1 LNHDA, CDR2 SQIVND (reference sequence). Here the CDR3 reads CASSAPGTGAYNEQFF. The CDR3 DNA reads as TGTGCCAGTAGTGCCCCCGGGACAGGGGCCTACAATGAGCAGTTCTTC.

In its sample, this clonotype was seen once. This chain links TRBV19 with TRBJ2-1; the match to TRBD1 covers 8 bases. The ends lost 5 bases at V and 10 bases at J; junction bases unmatched: 7. The CDR3 contains 13 residues. Germline CDR1 reads LNHDA; CDR2 reads SQIVND (reference sequence). The CDR3, as DNA: TGTGCCAGTAGTTCCACAGGGGGGAAAGAGCAGTTCTTC. Its protein is CASSSTGGKEQFF. Full variable domain (outside the CDR3, taken from reference TRBV19 and TRBJ2-1): DGGITQSPKYLFRKEGQNVTLSCEQNLNHDAMYWYRQDPGQGLRLIYYSQIVNDFQKGDIAEGYSVSREKKESFPLTVTSAQKNPTAFYLCASSSTGGKEQFFGPGTRLTVL.

This clonotype has more than one count but fewer than ten. The gene calls are TRBV4-3 and TRBJ1-1; 8 nucleotides agree with TRBD1. CDR1 is LGHNA, CDR2 YSLEER, per germline. The CDR3 covers 16 residues. V shed 0 bases and J 6 bases; nucleotides not matched to a gene: 9. CDR3 sequence (DNA): TGCGCCAGCAGCCAAGATCAGGGACAGGTGATGGCTGAAGCTTTCTTT. Protein: CASSQDQGQVMAEAFF.

This clonotype was seen repeatedly, ten times or more. The chain combines TRBV5-1 with TRBJ2-4; D assignment may be TRBD1 or TRBD2 (6 bases each). CDR3 length: 15 residues. The germline CDR1 and CDR2 sequences are SGHRS and YFSETQ. V lost 0 bases to trimming and J lost 6 bases, with 13 bases between them. The CDR3 is CASSLDLGGGNIQYF. For the CDR3, the DNA is TGCGCCAGCAGCTTGGACCTAGGAGGGGGAAACATTCAGTACTTC.

At least ten counts were recorded for this clonotype. The chain joins TRBV7-6 to TRBJ2-3; 7 positions agree with TRBD1. The junction had 6 bases not matched to a gene; V was cut back by 4 bases and J by 2 bases. CDR1 and CDR2 (germline): SGHVS, FNYEAQ. The CDR3 is 15 residues long. In nucleotides, the CDR3 is TGTGCCAGCAGCTCAACAGGGGCCTCCACAGATACGCAGTATTTT. Encoded protein: CASSSTGASTDTQYF.

This sequence joins TRBV24-1 and TRBJ2-1; 7 nucleotides line up with TRBD2. J was trimmed by 3 bases and V by 2 bases; bases with no gene match: 12. The CDR3 consists of 18 residues. CDR1 is KGHDR and CDR2 is SFDVKD in the germline V gene. CDR3: CATSDSFPSSGDYNEQFF. The CDR3 nucleotides read TGTGCCACCAGTGATTCCTTTCCCAGCAGCGGGGACTACAATGAGCAGTTCTTC.

The gene calls are TRBV7-6 and TRBJ1-1; possibly TRBD1 for D (5 bases). Germline V gene data show CDR1 as SGHVS and CDR2 as FNYEAQ. The V and J ends lost 1 base and 6 bases respectively, with 15 bases between them. This CDR3 spans 15 amino acids. Here the CDR3 DNA reads TGTGCCAGCAGCTTAGGCGGGAAGGGGTCCTCTGAAGCTTTCTTT. It codes for CASSLGGKGSSEAFF.

The V and J genes are TRBV11-2 and TRBJ2-7; D may be TRBD1 or TRBD2 (6 bases each). The germline gives CDR1 SGHAT, CDR2 FQNNGV. This CDR3 has 14 amino acids. The V gene lost 5 bases and the J gene lost 2 bases, with 13 bases spanning the gap. The CDR3 coding sequence is TGTGCCAGCAGCGGCGGGACACTTACCTACGAGCAGTACTTC. Protein product: CASSGGTLTYEQYF.

This clonotype occurred a few times. The chain links TRBV12-3 or TRBV12-4 to TRBJ2-3; 11 nucleotides agree with TRBD2. V was clipped by 3 bases and J by 4 bases; unmatched bases: 6. The length of the CDR3 is 16 residues. Written as DNA, the CDR3 is TGTGCCAGCAGTTTTGGGCTAGCGGGGGGTTCAGATACGCAGTATTTT. It codes for CASSFGLAGGSDTQYF.

This clonotype was recorded a few times. V usage is TRBV2 and J usage is TRBJ2-1; no clear D. Germline V gives CDR1 SNHLY, CDR2 FYNNEI. V lost 0 bases and J 11 bases, leaving 5 bases between the germline ends. This CDR3 has 11 residues. The CDR3 is CASSEALQQFF. The CDR3 DNA reads TGTGCCAGCAGTGAAGCGCTTCAGCAGTTCTTC.